This TCR beta chain emerged from a study of shared clonotypes between healthy human individuals. The CDR3 consists of 13 residues. CDR1 is SGHTA, CDR2 FQGNSA, per germline. The junction had 3 bases not matched to a gene; V was cut back by 4 bases and J by 5 bases. The method was immunoSEQ multiplex PCR; TCRdb's version includes in-frame clones alone and lacks a portion of them. The table records about 1.5 million clones, approximately 97% of them present only once. In regard to this clone: Its antigen is currently unknown.

Study findings and constraints: Rarefaction indicated that sorted-subset sequencing remained incomplete although depth was large.

V usage is TRBV7-2 and J usage is TRBJ2-5, with TRBD1 matching 8 bases. This receptor was identified in a man aged 25-40 years in good health. The specimen was naive CD4+ T cells sorted from blood. Subset described: CD45RA+ positively selected. CDR3 sequence (DNA): TGTGCCAGCAGCTCCGACAGGGGTGAGACCCAGTACTTC. Protein product: CASSSDRGETQYF.